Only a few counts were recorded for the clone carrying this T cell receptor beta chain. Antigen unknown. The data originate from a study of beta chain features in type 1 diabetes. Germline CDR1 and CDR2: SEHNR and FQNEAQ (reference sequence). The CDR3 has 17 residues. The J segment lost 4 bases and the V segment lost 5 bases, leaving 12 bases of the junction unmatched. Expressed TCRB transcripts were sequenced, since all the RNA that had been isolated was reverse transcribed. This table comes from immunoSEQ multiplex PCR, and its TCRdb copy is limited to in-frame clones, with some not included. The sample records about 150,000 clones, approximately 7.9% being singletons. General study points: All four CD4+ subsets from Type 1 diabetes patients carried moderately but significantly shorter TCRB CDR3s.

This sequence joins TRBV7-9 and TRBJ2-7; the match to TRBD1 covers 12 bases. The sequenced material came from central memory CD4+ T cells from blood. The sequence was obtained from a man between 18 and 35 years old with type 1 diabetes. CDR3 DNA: TGTGCCAGCAGCCCTGGGACAGGGGGCTGGATGGGGTACGAGCAGTACTTC. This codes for CASSPGTGGWMGYEQYF.